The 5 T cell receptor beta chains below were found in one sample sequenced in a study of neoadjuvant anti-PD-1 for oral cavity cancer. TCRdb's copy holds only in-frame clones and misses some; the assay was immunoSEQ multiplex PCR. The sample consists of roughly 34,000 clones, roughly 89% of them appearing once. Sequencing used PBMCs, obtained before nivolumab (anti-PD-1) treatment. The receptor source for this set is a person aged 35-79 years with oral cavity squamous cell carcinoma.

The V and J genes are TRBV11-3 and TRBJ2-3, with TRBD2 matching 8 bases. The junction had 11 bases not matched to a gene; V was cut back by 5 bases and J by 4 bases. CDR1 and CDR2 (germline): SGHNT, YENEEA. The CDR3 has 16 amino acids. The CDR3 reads CASSPRGGRFPDTQYF. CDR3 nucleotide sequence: TGTGCCAGCAGCCCCCGGGGCGGGAGGTTCCCAGATACGCAGTATTTT.

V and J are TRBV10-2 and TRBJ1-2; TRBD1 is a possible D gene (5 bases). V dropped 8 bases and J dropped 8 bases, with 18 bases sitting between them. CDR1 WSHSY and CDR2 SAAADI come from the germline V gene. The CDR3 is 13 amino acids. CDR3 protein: CASSEGRRLGYTF. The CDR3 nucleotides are TGCGCCAGCTCAGAGGGACGGAGGTTGGGCTACACCTTC.

CDR3 sequence (DNA): TGCGCCAGCAGCCAAGATCCTCGCGGGACAGGGCCCACAGATACGCAGTATTTT. This codes for CASSQDPRGTGPTDTQYF. The gene calls are TRBV4-3 and TRBJ2-3; 9 bases map to TRBD1. The V segment lost 0 bases and the J segment 2 bases; nucleotides outside the gene matches: 9. The CDR3 contains 18 residues. The germline V gene has CDR1 LGHNA and CDR2 YSLEER.

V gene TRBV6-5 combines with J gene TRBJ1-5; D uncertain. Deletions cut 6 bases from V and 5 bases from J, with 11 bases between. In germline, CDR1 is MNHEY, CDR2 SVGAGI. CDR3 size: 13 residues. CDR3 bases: TGTGCCAGCAGGTTAGACGATTATCAGCCCCAGCATTTT. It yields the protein CASRLDDYQPQHF.

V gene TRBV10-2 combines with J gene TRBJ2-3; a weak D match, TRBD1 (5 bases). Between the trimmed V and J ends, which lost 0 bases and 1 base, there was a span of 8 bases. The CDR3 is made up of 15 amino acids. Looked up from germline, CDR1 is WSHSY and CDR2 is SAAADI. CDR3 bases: TGCGCCAGCAGTGAGTCGGGCAGGGGCACAGATACGCAGTATTTT. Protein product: CASSESGRGTDTQYF.